This T cell receptor (beta chain) came from a study of blood T cell repertoires in COVID-19. Across the study: From the United States, Italy and Spain came samples of acute and convalescent COVID-19. PBMCs, B-cell-depleted T cells, or T cells were the source of the cDNA or gDNA that made up the material.

CDR3 length: 15 amino acids. Trimming removed 4 bases from V and 6 bases from J, with 17 bases in between. This clone appeared a few times. As originally analysed: Amplification with reference gene primers provided the estimates of nucleated cell counts. This table comes from immunoSEQ multiplex PCR, and its TCRdb copy is limited to in-frame clones, with some not included. V, J and clone size are taken as reported in that table, and D and trimming were inferred from the DNA itself. Of roughly 380,000 clones listed, 85% are singletons. The rearrangement uses TRBV5-3 and TRBJ1-5, with D possibly being TRBD1 (5 bases). TRBV5-3 is an ORF, and what it does is uncertain. The source material was peripheral blood. The TCR comes from a woman between 18 and 29 years old with acute or convalescent COVID-19. This chain's CDR3 is CARSRSFVGGQPQHF. In nucleotides, the CDR3 is TGTGCCAGAAGCCGAAGTTTCGTGGGGGGTCAGCCCCAGCATTTT.